Below, 19 T cell receptor beta chains from the same sample are listed, as sequenced in a study of shared clonotypes between healthy human individuals. Method: immunoSEQ multiplex PCR; TCRdb's copy keeps in-frame clones and lacks some. The sample gives over a million clones, about 76% of which show up once; approximately 1.3% is in the top ten. Sample: memory CD4+ T cells sorted from blood. Subset of the sample: CD45RA-negative fraction. All receptors come from a man younger than 35 in good health.

This sequence joins TRBV28 and TRBJ1-2, with no clear D. The V end lost 1 base, the J end lost 1 base, and 7 bases lay between the germline ends. Germline V gene data show CDR1 as MDHEN and CDR2 as SYDVKM. The CDR3 covers 14 residues. The CDR3 spells CASSLSQNNYGYTF. For the CDR3, the DNA is TGTGCCAGCAGTTTATCCCAGAATAACTATGGCTACACCTTC.

The table lists this clone with a count of one. The final CDR3 position lacks the conserved phenylalanine or tryptophan, pointing to a likely read error. V gene TRBV10-3 combines with J gene TRBJ1-1, with 7 bases matching TRBD1. V trimming: 10 bases; J trimming: 1 base; junction bases outside the gene matches: 6. The CDR3 is 13 amino acids. Germline CDR1 is ENHRY and CDR2 is SYGVKD. The CDR3 DNA sequence: TGTGCCACCATCGACAGGGCGAACACTGAAGCTTTCCTT. Translating it yields CATIDRANTEAFL.

Remarks on this clone: Sequence at one end of the junction differs from germline and may be a read error. The chain combines TRBV7-7 with TRBJ2-5, with 9 bases that match TRBD1. Germline-derived CDR1 and CDR2 are SSHAT and FNYEAQ (reference sequence). The CDR3 covers 16 residues. CDR3 DNA sequence: TGTGCTAGCAGCCCCATGGTCACAGGGGGCGGAGAGACCCAGTACTTC. Its protein is CASSPMVTGGGETQYF.

The genes are TRBV5-1 and TRBJ2-7; TRBD1 matches 7 bases. The V gene's germline CDR1 is SGHRS and CDR2 YFSETQ. This CDR3 comprises 15 residues. With 0 bases clipped from V and 3 bases from J, the junction kept 6 bases outside the gene matches. The CDR3 spells CASSLALDRVYEQYF. For the CDR3, the DNA is TGCGCCAGCAGCTTGGCCCTCGACAGGGTCTACGAGCAGTACTTC.

The chain joins TRBV10-3 to TRBJ2-7, with D perhaps matching TRBD2 (5 bases). CDR3 size: 16 residues. Germline CDR1 is ENHRY and CDR2 is SYGVKD. Trimming removed 4 bases from V and 4 bases from J, with 20 bases in between. The CDR3 DNA reads as TGTGCCATCAGTGGGGTTCCAGGAGGCCTTAGTTACGAGCAGTACTTC. Translated, it gives CAISGVPGGLSYEQYF.

This clone turned up a few times. The gene calls are TRBV7-8 and TRBJ2-6; D not resolved. There are 18 residues in the CDR3. Trimming took off 3 bases at V and 2 bases at J, with 17 bases between the two ends. Germline loops: CDR1 SGHVS, CDR2 FQNEAQ. The CDR3 DNA follows: TGTGCCAGCAGCTTCGTTGGTAGACGTTTAACTGGGGCCAACGTCCTGACTTTC. Translated: CASSFVGRRLTGANVLTF. The whole variable domain, filled in from reference TRBV7-8 and TRBJ2-6, reads GAGVSQSPRYKVAKRGQDVALRCDPISGHVSLFWYQQALGQGPEFLTYFQNEAQLDKSGLPSDRFFAERPEGSVSTLKIQRTQQEDSAVYLCASSFVGRRLTGANVLTFGAGSRLTVL.

Points on this clone: Other DNA sequences of this sample code for an identical CDR3. This rearrangement joins TRBV18 to TRBJ2-3; D might be TRBD2 (5 bases). This CDR3 region has 15 residues. Per germline, CDR1 KGHSH and CDR2 LQKENI. V was cut by 0 bases and J by 1 base, with 8 bases left in between. The CDR3: CASSPPGRGTDTQYF. Here the CDR3 DNA reads TGTGCCAGCTCACCACCTGGGCGGGGCACAGATACGCAGTATTTT.

This clone was seen a few times. The chain recombines TRBV2 with TRBJ1-6; 8 bases map to TRBD1. The CDR3 runs 14 residues. V was pared by 4 bases and J by 5 bases, with 1 base of the junction left unmatched. The V gene's germline CDR1 is SNHLY and CDR2 FYNNEI. The CDR3 sequence is CASSGDRNNSPLHF. The CDR3 region has the DNA TGTGCCAGCAGTGGGGACAGGAATAATTCACCCCTCCACTTT.

The rearrangement uses TRBV7-9 and TRBJ2-7; possible D gene TRBD2, 7 bases. Per germline, CDR1 SEHNR and CDR2 FQNEAQ (reference sequence). V dropped 1 base and J dropped 0 bases, with 16 bases sitting between them. The CDR3 loop spans 17 amino acids. The CDR3: CASSLEGGSTFSYEQYF. The CDR3 DNA follows: TGTGCCAGCAGCTTAGAGGGGGGGAGTACTTTCTCCTACGAGCAGTACTTC.

The gene calls are TRBV5-1 and TRBJ1-2; D uncertain. The CDR3 extends over 15 amino acids. From germline, CDR1 is SGHRS and CDR2 YFSETQ. Trimming took 0 bases from V and 2 from J, leaving 11 bases between them. The CDR3 DNA follows: TGCGCCAGCAGCTTGGGCGGAGGTGGAAACTATGGCTACACCTTC. This sequence encodes CASSLGGGGNYGYTF.

The chain is built from TRBV6-4 and TRBJ1-6; D gene unclear. V was shortened by 4 bases and J by 5 bases, with 6 bases between the two germline ends. From germline, CDR1 is MRHNA and CDR2 SNTAGT. The CDR3 has 13 residues. The CDR3 loop is CASSVVNNSPLHF. CDR3 DNA: TGTGCCAGCAGTGTGGTGAATAATTCACCCCTCCACTTT.

The chain combines TRBV9 with TRBJ1-2; a possible D gene is TRBD1 (5 bases). There are 13 residues in the CDR3. Trimming pared 3 bases from V and 8 bases from J, leaving 14 bases between. The V gene's germline CDR1 is SGDLS and CDR2 YYNGEE. Here the CDR3 DNA reads TGTGCCAGCAGCGCGCTTGAAGGGGTAGGCTACACCTTC. Translating it yields CASSALEGVGYTF.

There are a few counts of this clone. The same CDR3 arises from other DNA sequences in this sample as well. The genes are TRBV5-1 and TRBJ2-5, with unresolved D. The CDR3 contains 12 residues. Germline V gene sequence: CDR1 SGHRS, CDR2 YFSETQ. V lost 2 bases, J lost 2 bases, and 4 bases lay in between. The CDR3 loop reads CASSLGQETQYF. CDR3 DNA sequence: TGCGCCAGCAGCTTAGGGCAAGAGACCCAGTACTTC.

V and J are TRBV2 and TRBJ1-1; D is ambiguous. Germline values: CDR1 SNHLY, CDR2 FYNNEI. This CDR3 contains 13 residues. V dropped 5 bases and J dropped 1 base, with 8 bases sitting between them. CDR3 protein: CASSLKGNTEAFF. CDR3 in DNA: TGTGCCAGCAGTTTGAAGGGGAACACTGAAGCTTTCTTT.

This clone has just a few counts. The sample holds other DNA sequences that translate to the same CDR3. The chain recombines TRBV30 with TRBJ1-5; D gene uncertain. The CDR3 is 13 residues long. The V end was cut by 2 bases, the J end by 2 bases, with 7 bases between. Germline loops: CDR1 GTSNPN, CDR2 SVGIG (reference sequence). CDR3 nucleotides: TGTGCCTGGAGTACACGGGGCAATCAGCCCCAGCATTTT. Residues: CAWSTRGNQPQHF.

The chain recombines TRBV5-1 with TRBJ1-4; a weak D match, TRBD1 (5 bases). The CDR3 is 15 residues long. V shed 4 bases and J shed 4 bases, with 14 bases lying between them. CDR1 and CDR2 from the germline V gene are SGHRS and YFSETQ. The CDR3 reads CASSPTGPSNEKLFF. CDR3 sequence (DNA): TGCGCCAGCAGCCCCACGGGACCAAGTAATGAAAAACTGTTTTTT.

The J gene is TRBJ1-2, the V gene TRBV4-1; tentative D call: TRBD1 (6 bases). Trimming cost V 1 base and J 6 bases, with 12 bases left between them. This CDR3 contains 14 residues. Germline V gene data show CDR1 as MGHRA and CDR2 as YSYEKL. The CDR3 DNA reads as TGCGCCAGCAGCCAAGTACAGGGACCTAATGGCTACACCTTC. Translated, it gives CASSQVQGPNGYTF.

The genes are TRBV2 and TRBJ2-5, with TRBD2 identical over 8 bases. Germline CDR1 SNHLY, CDR2 FYNNEI. With V trimmed by 4 bases and J by 6 bases, 7 bases remained unmatched. CDR3 length: 14 residues. CDR3 DNA sequence: TGTGCCAGCAGTGGTGACGGGAGGGTAAAGACCCAGTACTTC. Encoded protein: CASSGDGRVKTQYF.

V and J are TRBV5-1 and TRBJ1-1; unclear D gene. There are 15 residues in the CDR3. V lost 1 base and J 3 bases, leaving 13 bases between the germline ends. Germline V CDR1 and CDR2: SGHRS, YFSETQ. The CDR3 sequence is CASSLSGFRDTEAFF. In DNA, the CDR3 is TGCGCCAGCAGCTTGAGCGGGTTTAGGGACACTGAAGCTTTCTTT.